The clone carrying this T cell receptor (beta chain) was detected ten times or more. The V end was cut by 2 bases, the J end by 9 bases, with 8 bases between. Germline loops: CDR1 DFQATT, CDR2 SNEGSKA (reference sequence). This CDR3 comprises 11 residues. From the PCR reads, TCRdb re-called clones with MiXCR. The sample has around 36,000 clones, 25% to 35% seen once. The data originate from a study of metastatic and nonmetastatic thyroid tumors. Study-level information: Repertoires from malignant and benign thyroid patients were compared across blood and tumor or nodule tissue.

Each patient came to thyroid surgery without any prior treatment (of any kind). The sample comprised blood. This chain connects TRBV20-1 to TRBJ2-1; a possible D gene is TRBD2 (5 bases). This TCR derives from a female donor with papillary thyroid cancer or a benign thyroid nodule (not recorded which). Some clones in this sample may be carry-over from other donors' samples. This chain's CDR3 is CSARRGGEQFF. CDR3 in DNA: TGCAGTGCTAGACGCGGAGGTGAGCAGTTCTTC.